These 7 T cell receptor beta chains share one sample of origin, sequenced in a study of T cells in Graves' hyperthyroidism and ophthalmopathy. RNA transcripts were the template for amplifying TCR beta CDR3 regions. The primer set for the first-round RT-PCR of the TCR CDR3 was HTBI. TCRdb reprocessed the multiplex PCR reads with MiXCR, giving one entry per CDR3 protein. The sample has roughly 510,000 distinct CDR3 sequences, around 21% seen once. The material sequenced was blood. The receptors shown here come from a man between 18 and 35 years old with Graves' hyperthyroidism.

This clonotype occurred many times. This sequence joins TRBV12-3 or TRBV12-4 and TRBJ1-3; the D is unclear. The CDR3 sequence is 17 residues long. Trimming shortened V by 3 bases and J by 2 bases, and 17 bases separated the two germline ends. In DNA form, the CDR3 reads TGTGCCAGCAGTTTGACTCTCTTGGCTGATCCTGGAAACACCATATATTTT. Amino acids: CASSLTLLADPGNTIYF.

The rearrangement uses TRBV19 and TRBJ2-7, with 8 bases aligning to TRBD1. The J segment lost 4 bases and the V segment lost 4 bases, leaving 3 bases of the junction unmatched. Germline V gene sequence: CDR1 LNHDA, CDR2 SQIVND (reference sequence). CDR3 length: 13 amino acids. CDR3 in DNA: TGTGCCAGTAGTACAACAGGGGGATACGAGCAGTACTTC. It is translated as CASSTTGGYEQYF.

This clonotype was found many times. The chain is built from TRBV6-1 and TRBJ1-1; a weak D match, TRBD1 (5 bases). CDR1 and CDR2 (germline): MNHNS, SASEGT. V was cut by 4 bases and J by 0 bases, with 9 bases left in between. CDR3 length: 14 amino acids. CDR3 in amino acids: CASSVTELNTEAFF. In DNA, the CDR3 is TGTGCCAGCAGTGTGACAGAATTGAACACTGAAGCTTTCTTT.

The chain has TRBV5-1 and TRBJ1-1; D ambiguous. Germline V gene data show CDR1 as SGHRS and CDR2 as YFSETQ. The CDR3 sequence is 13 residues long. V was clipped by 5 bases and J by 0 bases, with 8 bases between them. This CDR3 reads CASRVDVNTEAFF. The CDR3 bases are TGCGCCAGCAGGGTTGACGTGAACACTGAAGCTTTCTTT.

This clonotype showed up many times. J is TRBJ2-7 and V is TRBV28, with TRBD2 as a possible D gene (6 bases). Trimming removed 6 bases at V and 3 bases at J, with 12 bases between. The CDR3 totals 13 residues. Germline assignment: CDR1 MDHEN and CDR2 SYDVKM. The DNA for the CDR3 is TGTGCCAGCAGGCGTCCGGGGGACTACGAGCAGTACTTC. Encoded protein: CASRRPGDYEQYF.

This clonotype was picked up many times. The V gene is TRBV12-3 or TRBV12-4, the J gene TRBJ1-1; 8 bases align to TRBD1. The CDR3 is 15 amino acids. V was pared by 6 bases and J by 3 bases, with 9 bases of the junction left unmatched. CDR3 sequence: CASSPKQGVHTEAFF. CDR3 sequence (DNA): TGTGCCAGCAGCCCTAAACAGGGGGTCCACACTGAAGCTTTCTTT.

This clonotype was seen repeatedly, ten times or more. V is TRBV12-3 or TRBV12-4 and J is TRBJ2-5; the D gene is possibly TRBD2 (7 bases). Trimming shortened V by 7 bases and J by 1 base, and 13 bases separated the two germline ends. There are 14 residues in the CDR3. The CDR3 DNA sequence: TGTGCCAGCACTGGCGGGGGCTTCCAAGAGACCCAGTACTTC. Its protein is CASTGGGFQETQYF.